This TCR beta chain was retrieved from a study of low-dose radiotherapy and immunotherapy resistance in tumors. Study details: Each fraction given to Cohort 2 every two weeks delivered 1 Gy, and the total reached 13 Gy over 26 weeks.

Time point in this sample: after trial treatment. Indicated treatment: LDRT plus nivolumab, ipilimumab, low-dose cyclophosphamide and aspirin (RACIN trial). Per the germline V gene, CDR1 is MDHEN and CDR2 is SYDVKM. V lost 5 bases to trimming and J lost 1 base, with 12 bases between them. The CDR3 is made up of 16 amino acids. Primers targeting TRAV and TRBV primed first-strand cDNA, covering alpha and beta chains. The PCR that amplified TCRs ran for around 22 cycles, relying on a constant-region primer and a V-primer adapter. Using its own MiXCR run on the reads, TCRdb lists one record per CDR3 protein. Among roughly 38,000 distinct CDR3 sequences listed, under 25% were seen once.

The gene calls are TRBV28 and TRBJ1-6; D gene unclear. Source: PBMCs, taken after low-dose radiotherapy plus immunotherapy. The TCR sequence derives from a female donor with ovarian cancer. The CDR3, as DNA: TGTGCCAGCAGTACCATTGGACGGTCCTATAATTCACCCCTCCACTTT. This codes for CASSTIGRSYNSPLHF. Using reference TRBV28 and TRBJ1-6 for the parts outside the CDR3, the full variable domain is DVKVTQSSRYLVKRTGEKVFLECVQDMDHENMFWYRQDPGLGLRLIYFSYDVKMKEKGDIPEGYSVSREKKERFSLILESASTNQTSMYLCASSTIGRSYNSPLHFGNGTRLTVT.